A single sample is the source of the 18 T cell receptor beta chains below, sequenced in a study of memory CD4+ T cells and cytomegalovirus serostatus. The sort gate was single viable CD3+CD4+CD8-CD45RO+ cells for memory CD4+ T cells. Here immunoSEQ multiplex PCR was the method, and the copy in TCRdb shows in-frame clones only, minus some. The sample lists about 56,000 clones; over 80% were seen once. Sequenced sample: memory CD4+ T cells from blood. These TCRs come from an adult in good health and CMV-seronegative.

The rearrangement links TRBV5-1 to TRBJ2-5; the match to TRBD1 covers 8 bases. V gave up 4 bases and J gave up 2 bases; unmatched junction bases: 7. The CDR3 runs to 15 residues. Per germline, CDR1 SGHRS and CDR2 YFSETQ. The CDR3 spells CASSMLGQGQETQYF. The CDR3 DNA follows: TGCGCCAGCAGCATGCTCGGACAGGGTCAAGAGACCCAGTACTTC.

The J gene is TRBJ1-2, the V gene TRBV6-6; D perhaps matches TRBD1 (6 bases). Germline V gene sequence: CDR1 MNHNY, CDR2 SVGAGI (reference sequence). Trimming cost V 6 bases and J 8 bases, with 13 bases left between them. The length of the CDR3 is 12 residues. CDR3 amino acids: CASSSTGTGYTF. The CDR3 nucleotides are TGTGCCAGCAGCTCTACAGGGACCGGCTACACCTTC.

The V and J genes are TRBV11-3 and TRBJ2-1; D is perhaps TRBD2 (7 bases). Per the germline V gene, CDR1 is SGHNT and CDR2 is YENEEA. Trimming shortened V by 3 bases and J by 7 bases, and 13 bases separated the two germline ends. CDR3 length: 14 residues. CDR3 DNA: TGTGCCAGCAGCTTGGGGGGGGCTGTTAATGAGCAGTTCTTC. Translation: CASSLGGAVNEQFF.

The CDR3: CAISAKRQETQYF. The CDR3 DNA reads TGTGCCATCAGTGCAAAGCGTCAAGAGACCCAGTACTTC. J is TRBJ2-5 and V is TRBV10-3; the D is unclear. CDR1 and CDR2 (germline): ENHRY, SYGVKD. CDR3 length equals 13 residues. Trimming removed 4 bases from V and 2 bases from J, with 8 bases in between.

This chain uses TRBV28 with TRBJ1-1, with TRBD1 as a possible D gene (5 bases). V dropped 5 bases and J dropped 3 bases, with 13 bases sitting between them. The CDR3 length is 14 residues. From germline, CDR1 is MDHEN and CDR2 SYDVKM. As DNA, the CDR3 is TGTGCCAGCAGTCTCAGGACGGGGGACACTGAAGCTTTCTTT. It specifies CASSLRTGDTEAFF.

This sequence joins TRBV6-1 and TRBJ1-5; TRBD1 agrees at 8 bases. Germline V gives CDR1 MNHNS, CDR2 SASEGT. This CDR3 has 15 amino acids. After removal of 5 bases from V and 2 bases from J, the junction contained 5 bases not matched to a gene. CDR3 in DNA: TGTGCCAGCAGTCATGACAGGGGACGCAATCAGCCCCAGCATTTT. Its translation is CASSHDRGRNQPQHF.

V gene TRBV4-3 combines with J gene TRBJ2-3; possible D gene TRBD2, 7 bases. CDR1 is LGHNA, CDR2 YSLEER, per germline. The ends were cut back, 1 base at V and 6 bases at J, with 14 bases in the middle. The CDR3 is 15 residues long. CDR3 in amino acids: CASSQVGGAVDTQYF. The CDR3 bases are TGCGCCAGCAGCCAAGTTGGGGGGGCGGTCGATACGCAGTATTTT.

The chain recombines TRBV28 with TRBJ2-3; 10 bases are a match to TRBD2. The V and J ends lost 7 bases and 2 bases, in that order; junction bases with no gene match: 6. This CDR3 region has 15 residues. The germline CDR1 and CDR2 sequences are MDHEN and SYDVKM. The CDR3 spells CASTFSGGNTDTQYF. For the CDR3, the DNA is TGTGCCAGCACTTTTAGCGGGGGGAACACAGATACGCAGTATTTT.

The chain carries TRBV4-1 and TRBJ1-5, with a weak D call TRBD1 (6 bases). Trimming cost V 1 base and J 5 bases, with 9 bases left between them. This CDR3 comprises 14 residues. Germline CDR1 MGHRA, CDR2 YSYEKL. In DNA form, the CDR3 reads TGCGCCAGCAGCCAAGCTAGGGGGGATCAGCCCCAGCATTTT. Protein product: CASSQARGDQPQHF.

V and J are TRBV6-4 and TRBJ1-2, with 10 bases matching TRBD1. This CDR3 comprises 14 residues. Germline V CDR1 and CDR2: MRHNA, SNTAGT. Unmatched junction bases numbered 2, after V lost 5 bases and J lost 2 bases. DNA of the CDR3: TGTGCCAGCAGTCCGGGACAGGGGAACTATGGCTACACCTTC. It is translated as CASSPGQGNYGYTF.

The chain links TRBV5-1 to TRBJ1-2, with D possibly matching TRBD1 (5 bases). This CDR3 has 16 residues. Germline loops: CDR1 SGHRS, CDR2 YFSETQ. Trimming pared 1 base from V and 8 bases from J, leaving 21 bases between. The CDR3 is CASSLSGGVSGEGYTF. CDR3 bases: TGCGCCAGCAGCTTGAGTGGGGGAGTTTCGGGGGAAGGCTACACCTTC.

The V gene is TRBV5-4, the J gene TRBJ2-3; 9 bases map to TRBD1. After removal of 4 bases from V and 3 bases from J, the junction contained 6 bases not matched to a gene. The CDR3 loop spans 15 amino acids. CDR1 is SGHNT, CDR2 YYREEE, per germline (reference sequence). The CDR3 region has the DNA TGTGCCAGCAGCAGGACGGGACAGGGTACAGATACGCAGTATTTT. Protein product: CASSRTGQGTDTQYF.

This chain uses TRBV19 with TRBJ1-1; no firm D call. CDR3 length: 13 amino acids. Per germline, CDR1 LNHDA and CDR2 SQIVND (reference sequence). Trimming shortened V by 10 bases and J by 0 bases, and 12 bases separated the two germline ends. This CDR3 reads CATKPRLNTEAFF. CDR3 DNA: TGTGCCACGAAGCCGAGATTGAACACTGAAGCTTTCTTT.

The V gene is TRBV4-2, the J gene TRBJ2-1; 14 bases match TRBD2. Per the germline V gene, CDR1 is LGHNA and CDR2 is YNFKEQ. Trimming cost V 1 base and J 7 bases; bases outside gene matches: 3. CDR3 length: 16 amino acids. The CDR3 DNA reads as TGTGCCAGCAGCCAAGCCGGGACTAGCGGGGGAAATGAGCAGTTCTTC. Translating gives CASSQAGTSGGNEQFF.

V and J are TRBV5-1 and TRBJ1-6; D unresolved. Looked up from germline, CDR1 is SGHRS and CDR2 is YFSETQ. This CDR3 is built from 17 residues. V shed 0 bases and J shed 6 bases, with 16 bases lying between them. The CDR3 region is CASSLAGPTSINSPLHF. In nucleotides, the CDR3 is TGCGCCAGCAGCTTGGCGGGCCCAACATCCATTAATTCACCCCTCCACTTT.

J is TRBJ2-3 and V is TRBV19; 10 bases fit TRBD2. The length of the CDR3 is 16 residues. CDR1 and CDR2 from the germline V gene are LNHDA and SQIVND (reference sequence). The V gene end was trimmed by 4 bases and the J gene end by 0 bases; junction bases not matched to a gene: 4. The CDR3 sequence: CASSKGTSASTDTQYF. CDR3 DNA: TGTGCCAGTAGTAAGGGGACTAGCGCAAGCACAGATACGCAGTATTTT.

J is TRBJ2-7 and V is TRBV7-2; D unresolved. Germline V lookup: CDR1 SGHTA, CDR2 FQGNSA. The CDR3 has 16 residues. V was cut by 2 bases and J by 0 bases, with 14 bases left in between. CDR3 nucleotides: TGTGCCAGCAGCTTAACGAGCGCCCAATCCTCCTACGAGCAGTACTTC. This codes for CASSLTSAQSSYEQYF.

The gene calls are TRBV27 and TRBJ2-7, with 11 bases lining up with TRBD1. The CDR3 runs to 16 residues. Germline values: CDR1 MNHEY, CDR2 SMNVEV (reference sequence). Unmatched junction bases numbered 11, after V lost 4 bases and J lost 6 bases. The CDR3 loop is CASSWTGGTVGGEQYF. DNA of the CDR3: TGTGCCAGCAGTTGGACAGGGGGCACAGTGGGGGGCGAGCAGTACTTC.